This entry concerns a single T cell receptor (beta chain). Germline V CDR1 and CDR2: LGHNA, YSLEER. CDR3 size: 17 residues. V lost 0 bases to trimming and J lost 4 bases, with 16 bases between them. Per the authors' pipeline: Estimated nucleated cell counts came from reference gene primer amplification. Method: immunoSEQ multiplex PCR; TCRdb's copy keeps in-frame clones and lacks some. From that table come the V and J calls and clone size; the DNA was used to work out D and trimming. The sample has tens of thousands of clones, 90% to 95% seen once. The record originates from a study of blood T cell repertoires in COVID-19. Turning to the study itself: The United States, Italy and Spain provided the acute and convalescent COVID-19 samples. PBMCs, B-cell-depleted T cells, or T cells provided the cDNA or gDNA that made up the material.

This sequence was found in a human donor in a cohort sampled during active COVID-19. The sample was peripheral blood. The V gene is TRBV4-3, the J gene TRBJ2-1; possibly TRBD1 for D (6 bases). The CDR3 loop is CASSQDIGDRTYNEQFF. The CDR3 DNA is TGCGCCAGCAGCCAAGATATCGGAGACAGGACATACAATGAGCAGTTCTTC.